Presented here are 32 T cell receptor beta chains from one specimen sequenced in a study of Tregs in tolerant kidney transplant recipients. Data came from immunoSEQ multiplex PCR; TCRdb stores just in-frame clones and leaves some out. The sample table includes roughly 30,000 clones. Here the sequenced sample was CD8+ T cells from blood, taken before the transplant. The receptor source for this set is a human donor who received a combined kidney and bone marrow transplant.

As concerns this clone: The DNA ends 3 residues before the CDR3 does, and the rest of the CDR3 is filled in from the germline J gene. The chain couples TRBV7-8 to TRBJ2-1, with 12 bases identical to TRBD2. The CDR3 totals 18 residues. The junction had 14 bases not matched to a gene; V was cut back by 4 bases and J by 7 bases. CDR1 and CDR2 from the germline V gene are SGHVS and FQNEAQ. Partial CDR3 DNA: TGTGCCAGCAGCTGGGACCCGAAGACTAGCGGGAGCTGGAATGAG. Encoded protein: CASSWDPKTSGSWNE. The CDR3, in full, reads CASSWDPKTSGSWNEQFF.

In regard to this clone: The observed sequence ends 3 residues before the CDR3 terminus, with the missing tail filled in from the germline J gene. The chain carries TRBV5-4 and TRBJ2-1; tentative D call: TRBD2 (7 bases). This CDR3 is built from 15 residues. Looked up from germline, CDR1 is SGHNT and CDR2 is YYREEE (reference sequence). V lost 5 bases and J lost 4, with 16 bases in between. The CDR3: CASSGGGGEYNEQFF. Incomplete CDR3 DNA: TGTGCCAGCAGTGGGGGGGGCGGGGAATACAATGAG.

In regard to this clone: The CDR3 end is not reached by the read, which stops 3 residues before it; the germline J gene fills it in. The chain employs TRBV19 and TRBJ1-4, with D unresolved. Germline values: CDR1 LNHDA, CDR2 SQIVND (reference sequence). CDR3 length: 16 amino acids. V was clipped by 5 bases and J by 3 bases, with 16 bases between them. The CDR3 is CASSRYQELANEKLFF. The CDR3 bases that were read are TGTGCCAGTAGTCGCTACCAGGAACTGGCTAATGAAAAA.

As for this clone: From the germline J gene comes the end of the CDR3, since the read stops 3 residues before it. The V and J genes are TRBV11-2 and TRBJ1-1; tentative D call: TRBD1 (5 bases). The germline V gene has CDR1 SGHAT and CDR2 FQNNGV. The CDR3 sequence is 13 residues long. Partial CDR3 DNA: TGTGCCAGCAGCTTAGTGAAGGGGAGCGAA. Amino acids: CASSLVKGSE. From start to end, the CDR3 is CASSLVKGSEAFF.

For this clone: Read sequence stops 3 residues before the CDR3 end, and the germline J gene provides the missing end. The chain couples TRBV20-1 to TRBJ2-3; D is possibly TRBD1 (5 bases). This CDR3 is built from 13 residues. V was shortened by 5 bases and J by 5 bases, with 14 bases between the two germline ends. Per the germline V gene, CDR1 is DFQATT and CDR2 is SNEGSKA (reference sequence). The CDR3 is CSAPPSTVDTQYF. The covered CDR3 bases are TGCAGTGCTCCACCATCGACAGTAGATACG.

With regard to this clone: The CDR3 end falls 3 residues outside the read, so it is completed with the germline J gene. The chain uses TRBV19 and TRBJ1-2; the D gene is possibly TRBD1 (5 bases). Germline loops: CDR1 LNHDA, CDR2 SQIVND (reference sequence). V lost 4 bases, J lost 0 bases, and 6 bases lay in between. The CDR3 has 13 residues. The CDR3 bases that were read are TGTGCCAGTAGTACGACAGCTAACTATGGC. This codes for CASSTTANYG. The CDR3 as a whole reads CASSTTANYGYTF.

In the case of this clone: The CDR3 end lies 3 residues beyond the end of the read and is filled in from the germline J gene. The V call is TRBV19, the J call TRBJ2-1; D is possibly TRBD2 (5 bases). CDR3 size: 15 residues. V was shortened by 7 bases and J by 6 bases, with 19 bases between the two germline ends. Germline V gene data show CDR1 as LNHDA and CDR2 as SQIVND (reference sequence). The CDR3 bases that were read are TGTGCCAGTACGGACTCGGGGTATGGTCTCAATGAG. The encoded protein is CASTDSGYGLNE. The CDR3 in its entirety is CASTDSGYGLNEQFF.

Worth noting for this clone: With the read ending 3 residues before the CDR3 end, the germline J gene is used to fill in that end. The gene calls are TRBV28 and TRBJ2-7; D gene unclear. Trimming pared 5 bases from V and 0 bases from J, leaving 11 bases between. Germline CDR1 MDHEN, CDR2 SYDVKM. CDR3 length: 14 amino acids. The CDR3 DNA, read in part, is TGTGCCAGCAGTGATCGACTCCTCTCCTACGAG. Amino acids: CASSDRLLSYE. The CDR3, in full, reads CASSDRLLSYEQYF.

To note about this clone: The read ends 3 residues before the CDR3 terminus; that terminus is restored from the germline J gene. The rearrangement joins TRBV29-1 to TRBJ2-7, with D perhaps matching TRBD1 (5 bases). Germline lookup yields CDR1 SQVTM and CDR2 ANQGSEA. Trimming removed 2 bases at V and 6 bases at J, with 8 bases between. The CDR3 extends over 11 amino acids. The sequenced CDR3 bases are TGCAGCGTTGAATGGGGCCTCGAG. Its translation is CSVEWGLE. The complete CDR3 reads CSVEWGLEQYF.

With respect to this clone: The read is 3 residues too short to cover the CDR3 end, so that end is filled in from the germline J gene. This sequence joins TRBV7-6 and TRBJ1-1, with 8 bases lining up with TRBD1. The J segment lost 4 bases and the V segment lost 1 base, leaving 5 bases of the junction unmatched. Germline-derived CDR1 and CDR2 are SGHVS and FNYEAQ. This CDR3 region has 15 residues. CDR3: CASSLEDRAGTEAFF. The CDR3 bases that were read are TGTGCCAGCAGCTTAGAGGACAGGGCGGGCACTGAA.

About this clone: Read data end 3 residues before the CDR3 end; the end is taken from the germline J gene. The chain links TRBV7-2 to TRBJ2-1; 9 bases fit TRBD2. The CDR3 loop spans 15 amino acids. Unmatched junction bases numbered 11, after V lost 6 bases and J lost 8 bases. Germline assignment: CDR1 SGHTA and CDR2 FQGNSA. CDR3 DNA (partial): TGTGCCAGCAGTTTAAGGGTTAGCGGGAGCCATGAG. Encoded protein: CASSLRVSGSHE. The entire CDR3 protein is CASSLRVSGSHEQFF.

With respect to this clone: The read ends 3 residues before the CDR3 terminus; that terminus is restored from the germline J gene. This chain connects TRBV5-1 to TRBJ2-7; the match to TRBD2 covers 9 bases. Germline CDR1 and CDR2: SGHRS and YFSETQ. CDR3 length: 17 residues. V shed 3 bases, J shed 2 bases, and the junction held 12 bases outside the gene matches. CDR3 bases read: TGCGCCAGCAGCTCCCCGCGACTAGCGGACTTCACCTACGAG. Protein: CASSSPRLADFTYE. The whole CDR3 region reads CASSSPRLADFTYEQYF.

Turning to this clone: The sequenced fragment ends 3 residues before the CDR3 boundary, so the rest is inferred from the germline J gene. The J gene is TRBJ1-4, the V gene TRBV7-9; TRBD1 matches 9 bases. The CDR3 contains 15 residues. Losses at the gene ends were 1 base for V and 6 bases for J; bases not matched to a gene: 3. Germline values: CDR1 SEHNR, CDR2 FQNEAQ (reference sequence). The CDR3 DNA, read in part, is TGTGCCAGCAGCTTAGTGGGACAGGGTGATGAAAAA. This encodes CASSLVGQGDEK. Given in full, the CDR3 is CASSLVGQGDEKLFF.

About this clone itself: From the germline J gene comes the end of the CDR3, since the read stops 3 residues before it. The chain is built from TRBV7-9 and TRBJ2-7; D might be TRBD1 or TRBD2, each matching 5 bases. Trimming removed 1 base from V and 5 bases from J, with 6 bases in between. Germline V gives CDR1 SEHNR, CDR2 FQNEAQ (reference sequence). CDR3 length: 12 residues. This chain's CDR3 is CASSLGGDEQYF. The CDR3 DNA, read in part, is TGTGCCAGCAGCTTAGGAGGGGACGAG.

Notes on this clone: The sequence runs out 3 residues before the end of the CDR3; the remainder is reconstructed from the germline J gene. This chain joins TRBV20-1 and TRBJ2-5, with 7 nucleotides matching TRBD2. The germline CDR1 and CDR2 sequences are DFQATT and SNEGSKA (reference sequence). V was clipped by 1 base and J by 4 bases; unmatched bases: 6. The CDR3 totals 14 residues. Incomplete CDR3 DNA: TGCAGTGCTAGAGTAGGGGAGGGGTTAGAGACC. This sequence encodes CSARVGEGLET. The entire CDR3 protein reads CSARVGEGLETQYF.

The covered CDR3 bases are TGTGCCAGCAGCTTAGCGGGGGCAGGGGTGATCTACAATGAG. Amino acids: CASSLAGAGVIYNE. The full CDR3 is CASSLAGAGVIYNEQFF. J is TRBJ2-1 and V is TRBV7-2, with D perhaps TRBD1 (6 bases). The sequence runs out 3 residues before the end of the CDR3; the remainder is reconstructed from the germline J gene. This CDR3 contains 17 residues. CDR1 and CDR2 (germline): SGHTA, FQGNSA. With 0 bases removed from V and 3 bases from J, the gap between germline ends came to 15 bases. The full variable domain, with the rest looked up from reference TRBV7-2 and TRBJ2-1, is GAGVSQSPSNKVTEKGKDVELRCDPISGHTALYWYRQSLGQGLEFLIYFQGNSAPDKSGLPSDRFSAERTGGSVSTLTIQRTQQEDSAVYLCASSLAGAGVIYNEQFFGPGTRLTVL.

Remarks on this clone: The read stops 3 residues short of the end of the CDR3; the missing end is completed from the germline J gene. The V gene is TRBV7-3, the J gene TRBJ2-2; TRBD1 matches 9 bases. Germline loops: CDR1 SGHTA, CDR2 FQGTGA. With V trimmed by 5 bases and J by 6 bases, 4 bases remained unmatched. CDR3 length: 14 amino acids. Partial CDR3 DNA: TGTGCCAGCAGCCCACAGGGGGCCCCCGGGGAG. Residues: CASSPQGAPGE. The CDR3, in full, reads CASSPQGAPGELFF.

Worth noting for this clone: The read terminates 3 residues before the CDR3 end, so the remaining end is supplied by the germline J gene. The chain recombines TRBV20-1 with TRBJ2-7; 16 bases are shared with TRBD2. J was trimmed by 2 bases and V by 1 base; bases with no gene match: 5. CDR1 is DFQATT, CDR2 SNEGSKA, per germline (reference sequence). This CDR3 spans 17 amino acids. CDR3 bases read: TGCAGTGCTAGAGGTCCCGGGACTAGCGGGAGGGCCTACGAG. Its protein is CSARGPGTSGRAYE. From start to end, the CDR3 is CSARGPGTSGRAYEQYF.

For this clone: The missing CDR3 end, 3 residues past where the read stops, is filled in from the germline J gene. The chain links TRBV19 to TRBJ1-4; D not certain. With 8 bases removed from V and 8 bases from J, the gap between germline ends came to 15 bases. The CDR3 is 13 residues long. CDR1 and CDR2 (germline): LNHDA, SQIVND (reference sequence). The CDR3 sequence is CASGMDGEEKLFF. Partial CDR3 DNA: TGTGCCAGTGGGATGGACGGGGAAGAAAAA.

For this clone: The CDR3 is cut off 3 residues early in the read; its end comes from the germline J gene. The chain has TRBV29-1 and TRBJ2-4; the D gene is possibly TRBD2 (6 bases). CDR1 and CDR2 from the germline V gene are SQVTM and ANQGSEA. CDR3 length equals 14 residues. The germline V and J ends were trimmed by 3 bases and 7 bases, with 16 bases remaining between them. Incomplete CDR3 DNA: TGCAGCGTTGAGAGCGGGCTCGGGGAGAACATT. Translated, it gives CSVESGLGENI. The full CDR3 protein reads CSVESGLGENIQYF.

For this clone: The sequence runs out 3 residues before the end of the CDR3; the remainder is reconstructed from the germline J gene. The rearrangement links TRBV7-9 to TRBJ1-2, with 9 bases identical to TRBD1. The J segment lost 3 bases and the V segment lost 5 bases, leaving 7 bases of the junction unmatched. Germline-derived CDR1 and CDR2 are SEHNR and FQNEAQ (reference sequence). This CDR3 spans 15 amino acids. The sequenced part of the CDR3 DNA is TGTGCCAGCAGCCTAGGGACAGGGTTTGACTATGGC. This translates into CASSLGTGFDYG. The entire CDR3 reads CASSLGTGFDYGYTF.

CDR3 bases read: TGTGCCAGCAGCTCAATCAGGGGGCCTGCGGCGACC. It encodes CASSSIRGPAAT. The complete CDR3 protein is CASSSIRGPAATQYF. The V and J genes are TRBV7-9 and TRBJ2-5, with 8 bases lining up with TRBD1. The read stops 3 residues short of the end of the CDR3; the missing end is completed from the germline J gene. Germline V gene sequence: CDR1 SEHNR, CDR2 FQNEAQ (reference sequence). The CDR3 extends over 15 amino acids. J lost 7 bases, V lost 4 bases, and 11 bases had no gene match.

Concerning this clone: The read ends 3 residues shy of where the CDR3 ends; the end is completed using the germline J gene. V usage is TRBV29-1 and J usage is TRBJ1-1; D remains ambiguous. The germline V gene has CDR1 SQVTM and CDR2 ANQGSEA. V lost 5 bases to trimming and J lost 1 base, with 8 bases between them. The CDR3 is 12 amino acids. This CDR3 is CSVWPGNTEAFF. CDR3 bases read: TGCAGCGTTTGGCCGGGGAACACTGAA.

Comment on this clone: Read sequence stops 3 residues before the CDR3 end, and the germline J gene provides the missing end. The V gene is TRBV10-3, the J gene TRBJ2-1; D remains ambiguous. CDR1 is ENHRY and CDR2 is SYGVKD in the germline V gene. V was trimmed by 7 bases and J by 6 bases, leaving 10 bases between them. This CDR3 is built from 12 residues. The CDR3: CAITDKTNEQFF. CDR3 bases read: TGTGCCATCACCGACAAGACCAATGAG.

To note about this clone: The sequenced fragment ends 3 residues before the CDR3 boundary, so the rest is inferred from the germline J gene. The rearrangement uses TRBV10-3 and TRBJ1-5; maybe TRBD1 (6 bases). The V gene's germline CDR1 is ENHRY and CDR2 SYGVKD. The CDR3 extends over 13 amino acids. The V end lost 11 bases, the J end lost 5 bases, and 16 bases lay between the germline ends. Here the CDR3 reads CAPSGEPYQPQHF. The part of the CDR3 DNA that was read is TGTGCCCCCTCAGGGGAACCCTATCAGCCC.

Points on this clone: Read sequence stops 3 residues before the CDR3 end, and the germline J gene provides the missing end. V gene TRBV29-1 combines with J gene TRBJ2-4; D perhaps matches TRBD2 (6 bases). This CDR3 is 13 amino acids long. Germline V CDR1 and CDR2: SQVTM, ANQGSEA. CDR3 region: CSAYLGGSGLQYF. CDR3 DNA, as far as it was read: TGCAGCGCCTATCTGGGGGGATCTGGTCTT.

Comment on this clone: The DNA ends 3 residues before the CDR3 does, and the rest of the CDR3 is filled in from the germline J gene. This chain connects TRBV9 to TRBJ2-3; a weak D match, TRBD2 (6 bases). Germline CDR1 SGDLS, CDR2 YYNGEE. Trimming took 4 bases from V and 5 from J, leaving 14 bases between them. This CDR3 contains 14 residues. CDR3 amino acids: CASSYGGPRDTQYF. The sequenced CDR3 bases are TGTGCCAGCAGCTACGGGGGTCCAAGAGATACG.

A word on this clone: The CDR3 end is not reached by the read, which stops 3 residues before it; the germline J gene fills it in. The chain is built from TRBV19 and TRBJ2-1; 12 bases agree with TRBD1. This CDR3 region has 15 residues. V trimming: 1 base; J trimming: 9 bases; junction bases outside the gene matches: 4. The germline gives CDR1 LNHDA, CDR2 SQIVND (reference sequence). The sequenced CDR3 bases are TGTGCCAGTAGTATAGTCCCGGGACAGGGGGCTGAG. This translates into CASSIVPGQGAE. The CDR3 in full is CASSIVPGQGAEQFF.

Notes on this clone: Coverage ceases 3 residues before the CDR3 finishes, and the germline J gene fills in the end. The gene calls are TRBV6-2 or TRBV6-3 and TRBJ2-1; TRBD2 matches at 10 bases. The junction had 6 bases not matched to a gene; V was cut back by 5 bases and J by 2 bases. Germline CDR1 MNHEY, CDR2 SVGEGT. The CDR3 runs 16 residues. CDR3 region: CASSPRTSGAYNEQFF. The sequenced CDR3 bases are TGTGCCAGCAGTCCCCGGACTAGCGGAGCCTACAATGAG.

With respect to this clone: Read coverage stops 3 residues before the CDR3 terminus; the germline J gene supplies the remainder. The chain recombines TRBV10-3 with TRBJ2-1; 7 positions match TRBD1. The CDR3 consists of 14 residues. After removal of 7 bases from V and 6 bases from J, the junction contained 9 bases not matched to a gene. CDR1 is ENHRY, CDR2 SYGVKD, per germline. The CDR3 bases that were read are TGTGCCATCACGCGGACAGGCAACACCAATGAG. Its translation: CAITRTGNTNE. The CDR3, in full, reads CAITRTGNTNEQFF.

For this clone: The read ends 3 residues before the CDR3 terminus; that terminus is restored from the germline J gene. The J gene is TRBJ1-1, the V gene TRBV7-6, with D possibly TRBD1 on 5 matching bases. Trimming took off 5 bases at V and 6 bases at J, with 19 bases between the two ends. This CDR3 has 15 amino acids. Germline V lookup: CDR1 SGHVS, CDR2 FNYEAQ. Partial CDR3 DNA: TGTGCCAGCAGCGCGACCCCCAACAGGTTCGCTGAA. This translates into CASSATPNRFAE. The whole CDR3 sequence is CASSATPNRFAEAFF.

Details on this clone: The CDR3 end falls 3 residues outside the read, so it is completed with the germline J gene. V and J are TRBV7-9 and TRBJ1-1; TRBD1 is a possible D gene (5 bases). The CDR3 runs 12 residues. Looked up from germline, CDR1 is SEHNR and CDR2 is FQNEAQ (reference sequence). This CDR3 reads CASSTGGSWAFF. The CDR3 DNA, read in part, is TGTGCCAGCAGTACAGGAGGGAGCTGG.